This T cell receptor (beta chain) was obtained from a study of neurological immune-mediated disorders. After removal of 5 bases from V and 2 bases from J, the junction contained 7 bases not matched to a gene. Germline V gene sequence: CDR1 DFQATT, CDR2 SNEGSKA (reference sequence). CDR3 size: 16 residues. This clonotype occurred many times. TCRdb used MiXCR to reprocess the 5' RACE reads, holding one entry per CDR3 protein. The sample carries under 60,000 distinct CDR3 sequences, roughly 25% recorded once. The specimen sequenced was PBMCs. This receptor was obtained from a woman in her 70s in good health. The gene calls are TRBV20-1 and TRBJ2-1, with 12 bases identical to TRBD2. CDR3 bases: TGCAGTGCTGTGGGACTAGCGGGTTCCCCCTACAATGAGCAGTTCTTC. It is translated as CSAVGLAGSPYNEQFF.